Listed below are T cell receptor beta chains from one sample, sequenced in a study of shared clonotypes between healthy human individuals. The data were produced by immunoSEQ multiplex PCR, yet TCRdb's version contains in-frame clones alone and is incomplete. In the table there are around 1.4 million clones, approximately 98.5% of which are singletons. Sequenced input: naive CD4+ T cells sorted from blood. The receptor source for this set is a man aged 25 to 45 in good health. The CDR3 runs from the conserved cysteine through the conserved F or W.

v_gene | CDR3aa
TRBV5-4 | CASSTDSTSYEQYF
TRBV7-8 | CASSLSPEYGYTF
TRBV30 | CAWSVSNEKLFF
TRBV5-4 | CASSLPGQGTYNEQFF
TRBV5-1 | CASSGGSGSREQYF
TRBV5-1 | CASSPGTTDTQYF
TRBV5-4 | CASRTVGGAAVDTEAFF
TRBV25-1 | CASRLSYEQYF
TRBV9 | CASSVGSGNTEAFF
TRBV6-5 | CASSYDGLDTQYF
TRBV14 | CASSQGQANTEAFF
TRBV21-1 | CASSKEVRGTSGRGTDTQYF
TRBV6-5 | CASSYSGGRRQVLYF
TRBV19 | CASRVLGTYNEQFF
TRBV15 | CATSRQGSDEQYF
TRBV20-1 | CSASGQPQHF